This TCR beta chain stems from a study of Graves' ophthalmopathy and Graves' hyperthyroidism listed by TCRdb under 2018. Broadly, across the study: Hyperthyroidism was considered stable if no progression to ophthalmopathy occurred within 18 months of follow-up. The study used TCR beta repertoire signatures to distinguish Graves' ophthalmopathy from Graves' hyperthyroidism and to predict progression to ophthalmopathy. In total, some 130 blood samples were TCR-sequenced: approximately 42 ophthalmopathy, over 70 hyperthyroidism and roughly 17 hyperthyroidism-to-ophthalmopathy patients. To explore V-J signatures that separate ophthalmopathy from hyperthyroidism, a discovery set of about 98 patients was enrolled, consisting of about 45 with ophthalmopathy and fewer than 60 with stable hyperthyroidism. An independent validation cohort comprised 18 to 20 hyperthyroidism patients and roughly 15 patients who later progressed from hyperthyroidism to ophthalmopathy. In over five hyperthyroidism patients, T-cell repertoires of thyroid tissue and blood were compared. Once sampling was done, hyperthyroidism patients were given methimazole at a starting dose of 30 mg daily, while ophthalmopathy patients were given high-dose intravenous methylprednisolone.

The hyperthyroidism patients were 18 to 65 years old and newly diagnosed, with a disease duration of less than 2 months. Patients with other autoimmune diseases, uncontrolled infections, pregnancy or lactation were excluded from the study. Diagnosis was based on clinical symptoms, serum thyroxine, TRAb, thyroid ultrasound and orbital computed tomography. Trizol reagent was used to extract the total RNA, and its quality was then checked on an Agilent 2100 Bioanalyzer. Study-level results and caveats: Among expanded thyroid clonotypes with frequency above 0.001, most also showed up in blood, which suggests that blood repertoires may reflect the thyroid immune response. Sample size was not statistically predetermined, and group allocation was not concealed from the investigators. In validation, the model predicted ophthalmopathy progression with 70.59% sensitivity and around 72% specificity; around twelve predicted patients were CT-confirmed with GO in a median of approximately 6.5 months. Ophthalmopathy was separated from stable hyperthyroidism by the 13-signature model with about 85% sensitivity and about 81% specificity in cross-validation and with 80%/75% in the test set.

For repertoire sequencing, TCR beta CDR3 regions were amplified from RNA transcripts. HTBI primers and the Qiagen OneStep RT-PCR kit were used in a first-round RT-PCR, which was followed by a second-round multiplex PCR, size selection and purification. Sequencing of the libraries was carried out on an Illumina HiSeq2000 in paired-end mode with 100 bp reads. The study's own analysis went as follows. SOAPnuke was used for read processing, and reads with adapters, uncalled bases, a mean Phred below 15, or no exact constant-primer or identifier match were discarded. High-quality paired reads were merged with COPE v1.2.5. Unique nucleotide sequences were defined as clonotypes and aligned to IMGT TRB V, D and J references using MiTCR v1.1. Analysis was restricted to V-J combinations with a frequency above 0.0001, which covered just over 98% of repertoires. For each V-J combination, a TCR clonal expansion and chaos score was defined as F50 clonal expansion divided by the chaos observed in the TCRdist matrix. Welch's t-statistics and random forest were used to narrow the features down to more than 10 V-J combinations, which were then fed into a naive Bayes classifier. Thyroid-blood repertoire similarity was quantified with the Morisita-Horn index. TCRdb itself trimmed the public reads at Q25 with fastp, ran MiXCR and retained productive beta chains. A single entry per CDR3 protein holds the most common genes and DNA from its merged rows. The V and J calls come from TCRdb's annotation, not from the publication. The sample contains over a million distinct CDR3 sequences, about two fifths of them found a single time. Over 8.5% of the sample is in the top ten clones.

The CDR3 numbers 15 residues from cysteine through phenylalanine. The sequence is cut down to CDR3 DNA, 45 bases in frame from base 1. V lost 10 bases and J lost 3 bases, and the count of bases not matched to a germline gene is 14. CDR1 and CDR2, looked up from the germline V gene, are ENHRY and SYGVKD. Details on this clonotype: The specificity of this receptor is unknown. Base quality data are lacking; no much larger clone is found one base away.

The specimen sequenced was peripheral blood or thyroid tissue (not recorded which). The V and J genes are TRBV10-3 and TRBJ2-7; 8 middle bases align to TRBD2. This receptor was obtained from an adult man with Graves' hyperthyroidism. The CDR3 protein: CASRPLAGNNYEQYF. The sequenced DNA: TGTGCCAGCAGGCCTTTAGCGGGAAATAACTACGAGCAGTACTTC.